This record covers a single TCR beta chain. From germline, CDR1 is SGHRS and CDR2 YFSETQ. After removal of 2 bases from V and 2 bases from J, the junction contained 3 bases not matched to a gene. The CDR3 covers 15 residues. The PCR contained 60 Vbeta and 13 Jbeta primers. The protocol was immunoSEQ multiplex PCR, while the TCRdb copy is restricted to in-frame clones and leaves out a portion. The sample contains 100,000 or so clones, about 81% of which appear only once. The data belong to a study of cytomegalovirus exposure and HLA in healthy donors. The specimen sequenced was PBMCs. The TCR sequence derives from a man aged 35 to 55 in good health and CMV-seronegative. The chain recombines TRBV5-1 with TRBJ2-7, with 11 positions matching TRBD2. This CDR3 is CASSFPTSGAYEQYF. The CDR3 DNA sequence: TGCGCCAGCAGCTTTCCGACTAGCGGGGCCTACGAGCAGTACTTC. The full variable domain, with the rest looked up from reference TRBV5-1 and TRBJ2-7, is KAGVTQTPRYLIKTRGQQVTLSCSPISGHRSVSWYQQTPGQGLQFLFEYFSETQRNKGNFPGRFSGRQFSNSRSEMNVSTLELGDSALYLCASSFPTSGAYEQYFGPGTRLTVT.